This entry lists 32 T cell receptor beta chains sequenced from one sample in a study of T cell responses to AZD1222 COVID-19 vaccine. Method: immunoSEQ multiplex PCR; TCRdb's copy keeps in-frame clones and lacks some. The sample includes roughly 100,000 clones, about 86% of them seen just once. Sequencing was performed on peripheral blood, taken on day 0 of AZD1222 vaccination. These TCRs come from an adult in good health.

The V gene is TRBV7-2, the J gene TRBJ2-1; D is possibly TRBD1 or TRBD2 (5 bases each). CDR3 length: 15 amino acids. Germline values: CDR1 SGHTA, CDR2 FQGNSA. V lost 0 bases and J 2 bases, leaving 8 bases between the germline ends. Written as DNA, the CDR3 is TGTGCCAGCAGCTTAGCGAAGGGACCCTACAATGAGCAGTTCTTC. Its protein product is CASSLAKGPYNEQFF.

As DNA, the CDR3 is TGTGCCAGCAGCTTAGGGGCCTATGAAGCTTTCTTT. Its protein is CASSLGAYEAFF. V usage is TRBV7-9 and J usage is TRBJ1-1, with D unresolved. Trimming took 1 base from V and 7 from J, leaving 7 bases between them. Germline CDR1 is SEHNR and CDR2 is FQNEAQ (reference sequence). The CDR3 loop spans 12 amino acids.

The chain links TRBV11-2 to TRBJ1-1, with unresolved D. Germline CDR1 is SGHAT and CDR2 is FQNNGV. V shed 1 base and J shed 4 bases, with 10 bases lying between them. CDR3 size: 14 residues. This chain's CDR3 is CASSLGTSITEAFF. The CDR3 DNA reads TGTGCCAGCAGCTTAGGGACGTCCATCACTGAAGCTTTCTTT.

This clone occurred a few times. V gene TRBV30 combines with J gene TRBJ1-1; D uncertain. The CDR3 runs 14 residues. Trimming took 0 bases from V and 1 from J, leaving 9 bases between them. Germline CDR1 and CDR2: GTSNPN and SVGIG (reference sequence). Here the CDR3 DNA reads TGTGCCTGGAGTGTGAAAGACTGGAACACTGAAGCTTTCTTT. This sequence encodes CAWSVKDWNTEAFF.

This rearrangement joins TRBV10-3 to TRBJ2-6; a weak D match, TRBD2 (6 bases). This CDR3 has 18 amino acids. Trimming took off 3 bases at V and 0 bases at J, with 15 bases between the two ends. Germline V gene sequence: CDR1 ENHRY, CDR2 SYGVKD. For the CDR3, the DNA is TGTGCCATCAGTGAATCGAGCGGGCTCAGCTCTGGGGCCAACGTCCTGACTTTC. Residues: CAISESSGLSSGANVLTF.

This chain joins TRBV4-2 and TRBJ2-7; D is unresolved. Germline V gene sequence: CDR1 LGHNA, CDR2 YNFKEQ. CDR3 length: 14 amino acids. Between the trimmed V and J ends, which lost 3 bases and 4 bases, there was a span of 13 bases. CDR3 DNA sequence: TGTGCCAGCAGCCAGACCCCTGCTAGATACGAGCAGTACTTC. Translated: CASSQTPARYEQYF.

CDR3 loop: CASRGGPAGYEQYF. In nucleotides, the CDR3 is TGTGCCAGCAGGGGCGGTCCCGCTGGCTACGAGCAGTACTTC. The chain uses TRBV6-5 and TRBJ2-7; no firm D call. Germline assignment: CDR1 MNHEY and CDR2 SVGAGI. V lost 6 bases and J lost 3, with 15 bases in between. The CDR3 totals 14 residues.

The V call is TRBV9, the J call TRBJ1-6; no firm D call. Germline V gene sequence: CDR1 SGDLS, CDR2 YYNGEE. CDR3 length: 15 amino acids. V was clipped by 0 bases and J by 4 bases, with 8 bases between them. In DNA form, the CDR3 reads TGTGCCAGCAGCGTAGGCACAAATTATAATTCACCCCTCCACTTT. Protein product: CASSVGTNYNSPLHF.

V and J are TRBV6-5 and TRBJ2-5; 9 bases are a match to TRBD2. CDR1 is MNHEY, CDR2 SVGAGI, per germline. CDR3 length equals 15 residues. The J segment lost 5 bases and the V segment lost 11 bases, leaving 15 bases of the junction unmatched. As DNA, the CDR3 is TGTGCCGGTGGTCGGGCGGGAGGGTTTCGGGAGACCCAGTACTTC. It encodes CAGGRAGGFRETQYF.

The chain employs TRBV2 and TRBJ1-2; D ambiguous. The CDR3 has 11 amino acids. V was pared by 5 bases and J by 7 bases, with 8 bases between. The germline V gene has CDR1 SNHLY and CDR2 FYNNEI. CDR3 coding DNA: TGTGCCAGCAGTACCGTTTCTGGCTACACCTTC. Translated, it gives CASSTVSGYTF.

The chain couples TRBV28 to TRBJ1-1, with D possibly matching TRBD1 (5 bases). CDR1 MDHEN and CDR2 SYDVKM come from the germline V gene. The CDR3 runs to 12 residues. Trimming shortened V by 10 bases and J by 5 bases, and 14 bases separated the two germline ends. The CDR3 sequence: CATHLQGTEAFF. For the CDR3, the DNA is TGTGCCACCCACTTGCAGGGTACTGAAGCTTTCTTT.

The chain uses TRBV27 and TRBJ2-5; 8 nucleotides match TRBD2. CDR1 is MNHEY, CDR2 SMNVEV, per germline (reference sequence). The CDR3 extends over 17 amino acids. The ends lost 6 bases at V and 0 bases at J; junction bases unmatched: 12. CDR3 amino acids: CASSPIRAAGDQETQYF. CDR3 DNA: TGTGCCAGCAGCCCAATCCGGGCAGCGGGAGACCAAGAGACCCAGTACTTC.

This clone was counted only a few times. This chain links TRBV27 with TRBJ2-7; D might be TRBD1 (6 bases). The CDR3 is 14 amino acids. Germline lookup yields CDR1 MNHEY and CDR2 SMNVEV (reference sequence). With 0 bases removed from V and 5 bases from J, the gap between germline ends came to 11 bases. Here the CDR3 DNA reads TGTGCCAGCAGTTTATCGATCAGGGGTGACGAGCAGTACTTC. Translation gives CASSLSIRGDEQYF.

The V call is TRBV4-3, the J call TRBJ1-2; 10 bases are a match to TRBD1. Trimming took 0 bases from V and 4 from J; bases not matched to a gene: 2. The length of the CDR3 is 15 residues. Germline V gene sequence: CDR1 LGHNA, CDR2 YSLEER. The CDR3 sequence: CASSQDWTGGYGYTF. The DNA of the CDR3 is TGCGCCAGCAGCCAAGATTGGACAGGGGGCTATGGCTACACCTTC.

This chain joins TRBV28 and TRBJ1-2; D unclear. V shed 4 bases and J shed 7 bases, with 13 bases lying between them. Germline V gene lookup returns CDR1 MDHEN and CDR2 SYDVKM. The CDR3 is 13 residues long. The CDR3 DNA is TGTGCCAGCAGTTACCAACTCCGCGGTGGCTACACCTTC. It yields the protein CASSYQLRGGYTF.

This chain connects TRBV7-2 to TRBJ1-1; D call uncertain. The CDR3 runs to 13 residues. Germline values: CDR1 SGHTA, CDR2 FQGNSA. Deletions cut 2 bases from V and 1 base from J, with 5 bases between. The CDR3 nucleotides read TGTGCCAGCAGCTTAATTGAGAACACTGAAGCTTTCTTT. Its translation is CASSLIENTEAFF.

This chain joins TRBV6-5 and TRBJ2-7; 7 bases line up with TRBD1. V dropped 6 bases and J dropped 4; count of bases not matched to a gene: 12. Germline CDR1 and CDR2: MNHEY and SVGAGI. The CDR3 extends over 15 amino acids. CDR3 sequence reads: CASSSLGTASYEQYF. In DNA, the CDR3 is TGTGCCAGCAGCTCCCTCGGGACAGCGAGTTACGAGCAGTACTTC.

The rearrangement joins TRBV28 to TRBJ2-7; possible D gene TRBD2, 5 bases. The CDR3 consists of 15 residues. Germline CDR1 is MDHEN and CDR2 is SYDVKM. V was cut by 2 bases and J by 1 base, with 12 bases left in between. CDR3 protein: CASSLRAGHSYEQYF. In DNA, the CDR3 is TGTGCCAGCAGTTTAAGGGCGGGTCATTCCTACGAGCAGTACTTC.

This clone was seen only a few times. The V and J genes are TRBV6-2 or TRBV6-3 and TRBJ1-2, with D perhaps TRBD1 (5 bases). The CDR3 is 13 amino acids. Trimming stripped 4 bases from V and 8 bases from J, with 14 bases between. Germline V lookup: CDR1 MNHEY, CDR2 SVGEGT. CDR3 nucleotide sequence: TGTGCCAGCAGTTCCATCAGGGATAGGGGCTACACCTTC. It yields the protein CASSSIRDRGYTF.

This clone was seen only once. The chain combines TRBV4-3 with TRBJ2-1; 10 bases agree with TRBD2. The CDR3 runs 15 residues. Trimming cost V 4 bases and J 6 bases; bases outside gene matches: 6. From germline, CDR1 is LGHNA and CDR2 YSLEER. In DNA, the CDR3 is TGCGCCAGCAGCCTACTAGCGGGAACTGTCAATGAGCAGTTCTTC. Translating gives CASSLLAGTVNEQFF.

The chain links TRBV6-5 to TRBJ1-3; possible D gene TRBD1, 6 bases. The CDR3 contains 16 residues. Trimming stripped 2 bases from V and 4 bases from J, with 15 bases between. The germline V gene encodes CDR1 MNHEY and CDR2 SVGAGI. The CDR3 loop reads CASSYRGGREGNTIYF. The CDR3, as DNA: TGTGCCAGCAGTTACCGGGGGGGCAGAGAAGGAAACACCATATATTTT.

V usage is TRBV6-2 or TRBV6-3 and J usage is TRBJ1-1; D unclear. From germline, CDR1 is MNHEY and CDR2 SVGEGT. This CDR3 contains 13 residues. V was cut by 5 bases and J by 1 base, with 8 bases left in between. Written as DNA, the CDR3 is TGTGCCAGCAGTGACGAATGGAACACTGAAGCTTTCTTT. This gives the protein CASSDEWNTEAFF.

The V gene is TRBV5-4, the J gene TRBJ1-3; D gene unclear. The CDR3 runs to 15 residues. V was trimmed by 4 bases and J by 0 bases, leaving 11 bases between them. The germline V gene encodes CDR1 SGHNT and CDR2 YYREEE (reference sequence). Here the CDR3 reads CASSLTSFSGNTIYF. CDR3 nucleotides: TGTGCCAGCAGCCTAACGTCATTCTCTGGAAACACCATATATTTT. Drawing the rest from reference TRBV5-4 and TRBJ1-3, the complete variable domain is ETGVTQSPTHLIKTRGQQVTLRCSSQSGHNTVSWYQQALGQGPQFIFQYYREEENGRGNFPPRFSGLQFPNYSSELNVNALELDDSALYLCASSLTSFSGNTIYFGEGSWLTVV.

The rearrangement uses TRBV19 and TRBJ1-1; D remains unclear. Per the germline V gene, CDR1 is LNHDA and CDR2 is SQIVND (reference sequence). Trimming took 1 base from V and 10 from J, leaving 10 bases between them. This CDR3 is built from 12 residues. For the CDR3, the DNA is TGTGCCAGTAGTATAGTACGGCAGGCAGCTTTCTTT. Its protein product is CASSIVRQAAFF.

This clone has a single count. The chain couples TRBV28 to TRBJ2-7; maybe TRBD1 (5 bases). Trimming removed 5 bases from V and 1 base from J, with 15 bases in between. The germline V gene encodes CDR1 MDHEN and CDR2 SYDVKM. The CDR3 covers 15 residues. The CDR3 DNA follows: TGTGCCAGCAGTCGACTGGACACCCCATCCTACGAGCAGTACTTC. It codes for CASSRLDTPSYEQYF. The whole variable domain, remainder taken from reference TRBV28 and TRBJ2-7, is DVKVTQSSRYLVKRTGEKVFLECVQDMDHENMFWYRQDPGLGLRLIYFSYDVKMKEKGDIPEGYSVSREKKERFSLILESASTNQTSMYLCASSRLDTPSYEQYFGPGTRLTVT.

The rearrangement joins TRBV7-9 to TRBJ1-1; D is undetermined. CDR1 SEHNR and CDR2 FQNEAQ come from the germline V gene (reference sequence). CDR3 size: 14 residues. Between the trimmed V and J ends, which lost 0 bases and 0 bases, there was a span of 5 bases. CDR3 sequence (DNA): TGTGCCAGCAGCTTAGCTGGGGTGAACACTGAAGCTTTCTTT. Its translation: CASSLAGVNTEAFF.

The rearrangement links TRBV6-5 to TRBJ2-1; no definite D call. Trimming removed 4 bases at V and 7 bases at J, with 17 bases between. CDR3 length: 15 amino acids. Looked up from germline, CDR1 is MNHEY and CDR2 is SVGAGI. CDR3 protein: CASSFSSPPTNEQFF. CDR3 bases: TGTGCCAGCAGTTTTTCCTCGCCCCCAACAAATGAGCAGTTCTTC.

The chain combines TRBV18 with TRBJ1-3, with TRBD1 as a possible D gene (6 bases). V was pared by 4 bases and J by 0 bases, with 16 bases between. Germline V CDR1 and CDR2: KGHSH, LQKENI. The CDR3 has 17 residues. The CDR3 coding sequence is TGTGCCAGCTCACAGTCCGGACAGATTCTCTCTGGAAACACCATATATTTT. Its translation: CASSQSGQILSGNTIYF.

CDR3 sequence: CASSTDRGSNNEQFF. Written as DNA, the CDR3 is TGTGCCAGTAGTACGGACAGGGGGTCCAACAATGAGCAGTTCTTC. The chain has TRBV19 and TRBJ2-1; TRBD1 matches at 10 bases. The junction had 5 bases not matched to a gene; V was cut back by 4 bases and J by 5 bases. This CDR3 has 15 residues. The germline gives CDR1 LNHDA, CDR2 SQIVND (reference sequence).

The rearrangement joins TRBV10-3 to TRBJ2-3; 7 bases are a match to TRBD2. Germline values: CDR1 ENHRY, CDR2 SYGVKD. CDR3 length: 15 amino acids. V was pared by 5 bases and J by 3 bases, with 8 bases of the junction left unmatched. Written as DNA, the CDR3 is TGTGCCATCAGTCCAGCGGGATCATTAACAGATACGCAGTATTTT. Amino acid sequence: CAISPAGSLTDTQYF.

V gene TRBV27 combines with J gene TRBJ2-7; no reliable D call. CDR1 and CDR2 (germline): MNHEY, SMNVEV (reference sequence). The CDR3 is made up of 14 amino acids. With 2 bases removed from V and 7 bases from J, the gap between germline ends came to 15 bases. The CDR3 DNA is TGTGCCAGCAGTTTAACTCCCCAGTTTGGGGAGCAGTACTTC. Protein: CASSLTPQFGEQYF.

The chain carries TRBV5-4 and TRBJ2-5, with D hard to call. There are 14 residues in the CDR3. Germline CDR1 and CDR2: SGHNT and YYREEE (reference sequence). The ends were cut back, 2 bases at V and 2 bases at J, with 10 bases in the middle. This chain's CDR3 is CASSFASIQETQYF. DNA of the CDR3: TGTGCCAGCAGCTTTGCCAGTATTCAAGAGACCCAGTACTTC.